This T cell receptor (beta chain) was captured in a study of blood T cell repertoires in COVID-19. In the study overall: Samples representing acute and convalescent COVID-19 were sourced from the United States, Italy and Spain. Sources were T cells, B-cell-depleted T cells, or PBMCs; the material itself was cDNA or gDNA.

In the study's own analysis: Nucleated cell counts were estimated from reference gene primer amplification. The repertoire was sequenced with immunoSEQ multiplex PCR; TCRdb's copy has only in-frame clones and lacks some. Clone size and the V and J calls come from that table; the DNA yielded D and trimming. Here the sample spans 170,000 or so clones, about 83% being singletons. V shed 2 bases and J shed 7 bases, with 9 bases lying between them. Germline CDR1 is KGHSH and CDR2 is LQKENI. There are 12 residues in the CDR3. Sequencing was performed on peripheral blood. This receptor was taken from a woman aged 18-35 years who had recovered from COVID-19. The chain combines TRBV18 with TRBJ2-7, with D maybe TRBD2 (6 bases). CDR3: CASSPGGEEQYF. The CDR3 nucleotides are TGTGCCAGCTCACCAGGAGGGGAAGAGCAGTACTTC.